The source of this T cell receptor (beta chain) is a study of cytomegalovirus exposure and HLA in healthy donors. About this clone itself: Other DNA sequences within the sample encode an identical CDR3.

Germline V gives CDR1 MGHDK, CDR2 SYGVNS. Trimming removed 4 bases at V and 4 bases at J, with 13 bases between. The length of the CDR3 is 15 residues. PCR used 60 Vbeta primers and 13 Jbeta primers. TCRdb's copy holds only in-frame clones and misses some; the assay was immunoSEQ multiplex PCR. Of approximately 140,000 clones listed, about four fifths are singletons. The gene calls are TRBV25-1 and TRBJ1-4, with D possibly being TRBD1 (6 bases). The sample taken for sequencing was PBMCs. The receptor's source is a human donor in good health. CDR3 bases: TGTGCCAGCAGTGCCCCAGACAGGTATAATGAAAAACTGTTTTTT. It specifies CASSAPDRYNEKLFF.